This T cell receptor (beta chain) was sequenced during a study of blood T cell repertoires in COVID-19. About the study: Whether acute or convalescent, the COVID-19 samples came from the United States, Italy and Spain. PBMCs, B-cell-depleted T cells, or T cells provided the cDNA or gDNA that made up the material.

V lost 5 bases and J lost 5, with 13 bases in between. Germline V gene lookup returns CDR1 SQVTM and CDR2 ANQGSEA. The CDR3 runs 14 residues. Original methodology: From reference gene primer amplification, estimates of nucleated cell counts were derived. Using immunoSEQ multiplex PCR, the repertoire was profiled, and TCRdb retains in-frame clones only, with some absent. V, J and clone size derive from that table, while D and trimming were established from the DNA sequence. The profile shows about 220,000 clones, more than 65% of them singletons. The chain couples TRBV29-1 to TRBJ1-6; no firm D call. The sample taken for sequencing was peripheral blood. This TCR came from a man aged 35 to 55 who had recovered from COVID-19. The CDR3 loop is CSVPEGGNNSPLHF. CDR3 sequence (DNA): TGCAGCGTTCCCGAGGGAGGGAATAATTCACCCCTCCACTTT.